This T cell receptor beta chain was sequenced in a study of human T cells and chemical hapten exposure. TCRdb ran MiXCR on the RACE reads and lists one entry per CDR3 protein. Here the sample spans more than 250,000 distinct CDR3 sequences, around 7% being singletons. The study, taken as a whole, reports: The number of TCRs over 1 in 1000 frequency stayed unchanged after DPC. Significantly greater numbers of large CDR3 similarity clusters came from expanded TCRs than from controls.

Only a few counts were recorded for this clonotype. The antigen is unknown. Trimming shortened V by 4 bases and J by 1 base, and 17 bases separated the two germline ends. The CDR3 is 17 amino acids. Germline loops: CDR1 SEHNR, CDR2 FQNEAQ (reference sequence). Sample time point: pre-sensitization, week 0. Treatment here: therapeutic diphenylcyclopropenone sensitization with weekly scalp DPC. Donors were 18 to 70-year-old alopecia patients suitable for DPC. This TCR came from a man in his late teens or twenties with alopecia areata. Some clones in this sample may be carry-over from other donors' samples. The specimen was whole blood, collected in connection with sensitization to the hapten diphenylcyclopropenone (DPC). This chain links TRBV7-9 with TRBJ2-4; TRBD2 is a possible D gene (6 bases). CDR3 bases: TGTGCCAGCAGCTCTATAGGACAAGGGAGGGCCAAAAACATTCAGTACTTC. Its translation is CASSSIGQGRAKNIQYF.